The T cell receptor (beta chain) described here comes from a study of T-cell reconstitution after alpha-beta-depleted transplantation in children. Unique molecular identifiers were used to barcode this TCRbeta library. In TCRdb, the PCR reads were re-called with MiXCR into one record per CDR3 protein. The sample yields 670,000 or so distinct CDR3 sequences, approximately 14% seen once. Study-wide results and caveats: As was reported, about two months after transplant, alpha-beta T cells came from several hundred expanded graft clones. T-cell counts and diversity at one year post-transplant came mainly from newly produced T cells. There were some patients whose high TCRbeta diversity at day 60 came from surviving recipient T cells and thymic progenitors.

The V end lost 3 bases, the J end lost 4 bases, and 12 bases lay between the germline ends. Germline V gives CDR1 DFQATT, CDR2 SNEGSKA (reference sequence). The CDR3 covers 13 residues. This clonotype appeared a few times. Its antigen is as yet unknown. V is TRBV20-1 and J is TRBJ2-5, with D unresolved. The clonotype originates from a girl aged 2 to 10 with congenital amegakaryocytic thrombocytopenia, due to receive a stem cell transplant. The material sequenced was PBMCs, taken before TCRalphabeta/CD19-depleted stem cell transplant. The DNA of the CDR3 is TGCAGTGCTAGGGCGGTGGCGGCAGAGACCCAGTACTTC. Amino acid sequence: CSARAVAAETQYF.